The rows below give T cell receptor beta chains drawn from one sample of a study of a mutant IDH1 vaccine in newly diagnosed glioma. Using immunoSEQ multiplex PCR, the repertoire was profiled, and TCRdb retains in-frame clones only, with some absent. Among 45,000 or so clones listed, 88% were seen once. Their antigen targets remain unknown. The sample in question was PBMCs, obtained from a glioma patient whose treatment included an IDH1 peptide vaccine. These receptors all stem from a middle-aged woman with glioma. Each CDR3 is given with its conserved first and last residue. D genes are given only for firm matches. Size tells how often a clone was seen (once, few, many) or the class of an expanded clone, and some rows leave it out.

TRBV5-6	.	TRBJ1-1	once	CASSLYGAYYSEAFF	TGTGCCAGCAGCTTGTATGGGGCGTATTATTCTGAAGCTTTCTTT
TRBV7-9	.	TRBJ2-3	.	CASSLALVVTTSTDTQYF	TGTGCCAGCAGCTTAGCGCTCGTGGTTACTACTAGCACAGATACGCAGTATTTT
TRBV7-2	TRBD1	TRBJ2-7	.	CASSLRDRDFYEQYF	TGTGCCAGCAGCTTGCGGGACAGGGACTTCTACGAGCAGTACTTC
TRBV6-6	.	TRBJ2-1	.	CASSYGASVQFF	TGTGCCAGCAGTTACGGAGCTAGCGTCCAGTTCTTC
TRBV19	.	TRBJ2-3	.	CASSIRQTDTQYF	TGTGCCAGTAGTATCAGACAAACAGATACGCAGTATTTT
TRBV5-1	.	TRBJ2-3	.	CASSLVGSLPDTQYF	TGCGCCAGCAGCCTCGTTGGCAGTTTACCAGATACGCAGTATTTT
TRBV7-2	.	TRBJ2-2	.	CASSLGGSGELFF	TGTGCCAGCAGCTTGGGGGGATCAGGGGAGCTGTTTTTT
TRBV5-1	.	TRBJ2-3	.	CASSYIRDTQYF	TGCGCCAGCAGCTACATCAGGGATACGCAGTATTTT
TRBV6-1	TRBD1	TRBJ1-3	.	CASSPRGTGGNTIYF	TGTGCCAGCAGTCCCCGGGGGACAGGAGGAAACACCATATATTTT
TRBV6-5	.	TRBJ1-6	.	CASSYTPNRDNSPLHF	TGTGCCAGCAGTTACACTCCGAATAGGGATAATTCACCCCTCCACTTT
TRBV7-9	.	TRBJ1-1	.	CATLGSTEAFF	TGTGCCACCCTTGGAAGCACTGAAGCTTTCTTT
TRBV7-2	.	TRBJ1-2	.	CASSAGLTYGYTF	TGTGCCAGCAGCGCAGGGCTAACCTATGGCTACACCTTC
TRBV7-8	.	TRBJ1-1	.	CASSLGSVTTEAFF	TGTGCCAGCAGCTTAGGTTCTGTCACCACTGAAGCTTTCTTT
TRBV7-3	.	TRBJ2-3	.	CASSLGSKVTDTQYF	TGTGCCAGCAGCCTAGGAAGTAAGGTGACAGATACGCAGTATTTT
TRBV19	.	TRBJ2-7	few	CASSIGPLEINEQYF	TGTGCCAGTAGTATTGGGCCCCTGGAGATTAACGAGCAGTACTTC